These 22 T cell receptor beta chains were all obtained from the same sample, sequenced in a study of blood T cell repertoires in COVID-19. Clones were sequenced by immunoSEQ multiplex PCR, and TCRdb holds only the in-frame ones, with some missing. The table includes 120,000 to 150,000 clones, 70% to 90% detected once. Sequenced input: peripheral blood. The receptors derive from a human donor in a cohort sampled during active COVID-19.

CDR3 in DNA: TGTGCCAGCTCACCAGGCCAGGGGGCTAACAATGAGCAGTTCTTC. Its translation: CASSPGQGANNEQFF. This chain links TRBV18 with TRBJ2-1, with 8 bases lining up with TRBD1. Germline V gene sequence: CDR1 KGHSH, CDR2 LQKENI. V lost 2 bases to trimming and J lost 5 bases; unmatched junction nucleotides: 5. The CDR3 covers 15 residues.

This chain connects TRBV19 to TRBJ2-1; the D gene is possibly TRBD1 (6 bases). The V gene lost 6 bases and the J gene lost 4 bases, with 13 bases spanning the gap. CDR3 length: 14 residues. CDR1 is LNHDA, CDR2 SQIVND, per germline (reference sequence). CDR3 loop: CASRVGTTYNEQFF. The CDR3 DNA sequence: TGTGCCAGTAGAGTCGGGACAACTTACAATGAGCAGTTCTTC.

The chain uses TRBV25-1 and TRBJ2-5; 12 bases match TRBD2. The CDR3 loop spans 17 amino acids. Per the germline V gene, CDR1 is MGHDK and CDR2 is SYGVNS. The J segment lost 5 bases and the V segment lost 0 bases, leaving 7 bases of the junction unmatched. The chain's CDR3 is CASSEYRASGGVETQYF. CDR3 coding DNA: TGTGCCAGCAGTGAATATAGAGCTAGCGGGGGGGTGGAGACCCAGTACTTC. The full variable domain, completed using reference TRBV25-1 and TRBJ2-5, is EADIYQTPRYLVIGTGKKITLECSQTMGHDKMYWYQQDPGMELHLIHYSYGVNSTEKGDLSSESTVSRIRTEHFPLTLESARPSHTSQYLCASSEYRASGGVETQYFGPGTRLLVL.

The chain is built from TRBV7-9 and TRBJ2-2; 7 bases match TRBD1. The J segment lost 4 bases and the V segment lost 8 bases, leaving 4 bases of the junction unmatched. Germline CDR1 and CDR2: SEHNR and FQNEAQ (reference sequence). The CDR3 extends over 13 amino acids. CDR3 sequence (DNA): TGTGCCAGCGACAGGGTGGGCACCGGGGAGCTGTTTTTT. This sequence encodes CASDRVGTGELFF.

The chain links TRBV3-1 (or the pseudogene TRBV3-2) to TRBJ2-7; maybe TRBD2 (6 bases). This CDR3 spans 14 amino acids. Germline CDR1 reads LGHDT; CDR2 reads YNNKEL (reference sequence). Trimming removed 5 bases at V and 0 bases at J, with 11 bases between. The CDR3, as DNA: TGTGCCAGCAGCTACCGGACTAACTCCTACGAGCAGTACTTC. As protein: CASSYRTNSYEQYF.

The chain carries TRBV19 and TRBJ2-7; D unresolved. The CDR3 is 14 amino acids. Germline V CDR1 and CDR2: LNHDA, SQIVND (reference sequence). The V gene lost 5 bases and the J gene lost 0 bases, with 11 bases spanning the gap. Here the CDR3 DNA reads TGTGCCAGTAGTTCCCAGGTTAGCTCCTACGAGCAGTACTTC. Amino acid sequence: CASSSQVSSYEQYF.

This chain joins TRBV19 and TRBJ1-5; 9 bases agree with TRBD1. The V segment lost 7 bases and the J segment 4 bases; nucleotides outside the gene matches: 14. This CDR3 contains 17 residues. Germline V gene lookup returns CDR1 LNHDA and CDR2 SQIVND (reference sequence). The CDR3 DNA follows: TGTGCCAGTACCTACGGACAGGGGACGGTTTCGAATCAGCCCCAGCATTTT. Translation: CASTYGQGTVSNQPQHF.

The rearrangement joins TRBV6-2 or TRBV6-3 to TRBJ2-1; D call uncertain. Trimming pared 2 bases from V and 7 bases from J, leaving 12 bases between. Per the germline V gene, CDR1 is MNHEY and CDR2 is SVGEGT. The CDR3 consists of 14 residues. CDR3 nucleotide sequence: TGTGCCAGCAGTTACAACCTCCCCCGGAATGAGCAGTTCTTC. Residues: CASSYNLPRNEQFF.

This clone was observed a single time. V gene TRBV5-4 combines with J gene TRBJ2-1; 8 nucleotides agree with TRBD2. V shed 0 bases, J shed 9 bases, and the junction held 2 bases outside the gene matches. Germline CDR1 reads SGHNT; CDR2 reads YYREEE (reference sequence). The CDR3 spans 13 residues. CDR3 region: CASSLGREAEQFF. The CDR3 nucleotides read TGTGCCAGCAGCTTGGGGCGGGAGGCTGAGCAGTTCTTC.

The J gene is TRBJ2-7, the V gene TRBV5-1; 11 bases are a match to TRBD1. The CDR3 consists of 15 residues. The V gene end was trimmed by 4 bases and the J gene end by 3 bases; junction bases not matched to a gene: 6. Germline V gene sequence: CDR1 SGHRS, CDR2 YFSETQ. The CDR3 DNA reads TGCGCCAGCAGCCCCGGGACAGGGGGAAGCTACGAGCAGTACTTC. As protein: CASSPGTGGSYEQYF. The full variable domain, completed using reference TRBV5-1 and TRBJ2-7, is KAGVTQTPRYLIKTRGQQVTLSCSPISGHRSVSWYQQTPGQGLQFLFEYFSETQRNKGNFPGRFSGRQFSNSRSEMNVSTLELGDSALYLCASSPGTGGSYEQYFGPGTRLTVT.

The chain has TRBV28 and TRBJ2-7; 10 nucleotides align to TRBD1. The CDR3 consists of 14 residues. CDR1 MDHEN and CDR2 SYDVKM come from the germline V gene. Trimming cost V 5 bases and J 4 bases; bases outside gene matches: 5. The CDR3 loop reads CASSPGTGVYEQYF. CDR3 coding DNA: TGTGCCAGCAGTCCGGGGACAGGGGTTTACGAGCAGTACTTC.

The chain is built from TRBV30 and TRBJ2-1; 11 nucleotides agree with TRBD2. The CDR3 extends over 13 amino acids. The germline gives CDR1 GTSNPN, CDR2 SVGIG (reference sequence). The junction had 6 bases not matched to a gene; V was cut back by 4 bases and J by 10 bases. In nucleotides, the CDR3 is TGTGCCTGGACTAGCGGGGGGCTCGGGGAGCAGTTCTTC. Translating gives CAWTSGGLGEQFF.

This clone was observed a single time. The V call is TRBV3-1 (or the pseudogene TRBV3-2), the J call TRBJ1-5, with D hard to call. Trimming left V 6 bases short and J 3 bases short, with 12 bases between. This CDR3 has 14 residues. Germline CDR1 and CDR2: LGHDT and YNNKEL (reference sequence). The CDR3 reads CASSPRAHNQPQHF. In DNA form, the CDR3 reads TGTGCCAGCAGTCCGAGGGCACACAATCAGCCCCAGCATTTT.

This chain links TRBV9 with TRBJ2-3; 10 positions agree with TRBD2. Germline loops: CDR1 SGDLS, CDR2 YYNGEE. The CDR3 extends over 19 amino acids. The ends lost 0 bases at V and 0 bases at J; junction bases unmatched: 10. CDR3 DNA: TGTGCCAGCAGCGTAGGAGTGCTAGCGGGGGATACTAGCACAGATACGCAGTATTTT. Amino acid sequence: CASSVGVLAGDTSTDTQYF.

This chain links TRBV11-2 with TRBJ2-3; unclear D gene. Germline V gene lookup returns CDR1 SGHAT and CDR2 FQNNGV. Trimming cost V 0 bases and J 8 bases, with 9 bases left between them. The CDR3 has 13 amino acids. DNA for the CDR3: TGTGCCAGCAGCTTAGAGTCCTCGGGTACGCAGTATTTT. Translated: CASSLESSGTQYF.

The V gene is TRBV6-8, the J gene TRBJ2-7, with TRBD2 matching over 8 bases. Germline lookup yields CDR1 MNHGY and CDR2 SAAAGT. With V trimmed by 2 bases and J by 0 bases, 3 bases remained unmatched. This CDR3 comprises 15 residues. CDR3 protein: CASSYVGRASYEQYF. The CDR3 DNA reads TGTGCCAGCAGTTACGTCGGGAGGGCCTCCTACGAGCAGTACTTC.

The gene calls are TRBV7-2 and TRBJ1-1, with 7 bases aligning to TRBD1. V was clipped by 5 bases and J by 0 bases; unmatched bases: 6. The CDR3 has 15 amino acids. Per germline, CDR1 SGHTA and CDR2 FQGNSA. The CDR3 DNA is TGTGCCAGCAGCCCACAGGGGAGCTTGAACACTGAAGCTTTCTTT. Protein: CASSPQGSLNTEAFF.

This chain joins TRBV19 and TRBJ2-1; 7 bases agree with TRBD1. The CDR3 spans 13 residues. Per germline, CDR1 LNHDA and CDR2 SQIVND (reference sequence). V trimming: 5 bases; J trimming: 7 bases; junction bases outside the gene matches: 5. CDR3 sequence: CASSPPQGNEQFF. The DNA for the CDR3 is TGTGCCAGTAGTCCGCCACAGGGGAATGAGCAGTTCTTC.

V and J are TRBV7-2 and TRBJ2-3; TRBD2 agrees at 10 bases. CDR1 and CDR2 (germline): SGHTA, FQGNSA. Trimming took 5 bases from V and 2 from J; bases not matched to a gene: 10. The CDR3 sequence is 17 residues long. CDR3 sequence: CASSPRPAGGITDTQYF. The CDR3 DNA follows: TGTGCCAGCAGCCCTCGCCCAGCGGGGGGGATCACAGATACGCAGTATTTT.

The chain couples TRBV15 to TRBJ2-7; D unresolved. CDR3 length: 13 residues. Trimming shortened V by 3 bases and J by 9 bases, and 15 bases separated the two germline ends. Germline V gene lookup returns CDR1 LNHNV and CDR2 YYDKDF (reference sequence). The CDR3 sequence: CATSRPSYDRQYF. The CDR3 DNA sequence: TGTGCCACCAGCAGGCCGTCCTACGATCGGCAGTACTTC.

This sequence joins TRBV5-1 and TRBJ1-4; 7 nucleotides line up with TRBD1. The CDR3 has 17 residues. CDR1 and CDR2 from the germline V gene are SGHRS and YFSETQ. V lost 0 bases, J lost 0 bases, and 5 bases stayed unmatched. CDR3 loop: CASSLDGRGTTNEKLFF. CDR3 DNA sequence: TGCGCCAGCAGCTTGGATGGCAGGGGGACAACTAATGAAAAACTGTTTTTT. Filled out from reference TRBV5-1 and TRBJ1-4, the complete variable domain reads KAGVTQTPRYLIKTRGQQVTLSCSPISGHRSVSWYQQTPGQGLQFLFEYFSETQRNKGNFPGRFSGRQFSNSRSEMNVSTLELGDSALYLCASSLDGRGTTNEKLFFGSGTQLSVL.

The chain employs TRBV28 and TRBJ1-2, with 9 bases that match TRBD1. Germline CDR1 MDHEN, CDR2 SYDVKM. V shed 2 bases and J 4 bases; nucleotides not matched to a gene: 5. This CDR3 region has 15 residues. The CDR3 DNA reads as TGTGCCAGCAGTTTAAGCGCGACAGGGGGCTATGGCTACACCTTC. The encoded protein is CASSLSATGGYGYTF.